Each of the 9 T cell receptor beta chains below was sequenced from the same sample in a study of blood T cells in healthy people across ages. Together with a sample-barcoded 5' primer, a J-beta primer mix was included in a second PCR lasting about 6 to 11 cycles. TCRdb re-analysed the 5' RACE reads in MiXCR, keeping a single row per CDR3 protein. The sample shows about 1,500,000 distinct CDR3 sequences, approximately 40% of them seen only once. Sample: blood. Receptor source: a woman younger than 30 in good health.

This clonotype came up a few times. CDR3 DNA: TGTGCCAGCAGTTACGGGCTAGAATTCGCGGATACGCAGTATTTT. Its translation: CASSYGLEFADTQYF. This chain connects TRBV6-2 or TRBV6-3 to TRBJ2-3, with D hard to call. The V end lost 2 bases, the J end lost 6 bases, and 15 bases lay between the germline ends. Germline-derived CDR1 and CDR2 are MNHEY and SVGEGT. This CDR3 spans 15 amino acids.

This clonotype was found a few times. The V and J genes are TRBV27 and TRBJ1-5; 8 bases map to TRBD1. The CDR3 has 15 residues. The germline V gene encodes CDR1 MNHEY and CDR2 SMNVEV (reference sequence). The junction had 10 bases not matched to a gene; V was cut back by 6 bases and J by 6 bases. CDR3 residues: CASSRRTGRAQPQHF. The DNA for the CDR3 is TGTGCCAGCAGCCGCCGGACAGGGAGAGCTCAGCCCCAGCATTTT.

The V gene is TRBV7-2, the J gene TRBJ2-3; 13 bases line up with TRBD2. CDR3 length equals 19 residues. CDR1 is SGHTA, CDR2 FQGNSA, per germline. Unmatched junction bases numbered 11, after V lost 3 bases and J lost 2 bases. CDR3 sequence (DNA): TGTGCCAGCAGCTTTAAATCCGGGACTAGCGGGGCCAACACAGATACGCAGTATTTT. It yields the protein CASSFKSGTSGANTDTQYF.

About this clonotype itself: One end of the junction does not line up with germline, which may come from a read error. The rearrangement links TRBV6-6 to TRBJ2-7; 9 bases line up with TRBD1. Germline CDR1 reads MNHNY; CDR2 reads SVGAGI (reference sequence). This CDR3 has 15 residues. Here the CDR3 DNA reads TGTGCCAGCAGTTACTCGACAGGGGGGTCCTACGAGCTGTACTTC. Translated: CASSYSTGGSYELYF.

This chain links TRBV12-3 or TRBV12-4 with TRBJ2-3, with 9 bases matching TRBD2. CDR3 size: 15 residues. V was pared by 7 bases and J by 7 bases, with 12 bases of the junction left unmatched. CDR3 sequence: CASTLSGGPSNTQYF. Written as DNA, the CDR3 is TGTGCCAGCACCCTTAGCGGGGGACCTTCCAATACGCAGTATTTT.

The chain carries TRBV20-1 and TRBJ1-1; maybe TRBD1 (5 bases). Trimming took 6 bases from V and 2 from J, leaving 16 bases between them. Germline V gene sequence: CDR1 DFQATT, CDR2 SNEGSKA (reference sequence). The CDR3 has 14 residues. CDR3: CSAPRAGINTEAFF. CDR3 sequence (DNA): TGCAGTGCACCCCGGGCAGGGATAAACACTGAAGCTTTCTTT.

This clonotype showed up just a few times. The rearrangement links TRBV6-5 to TRBJ1-2; no reliable D call. Germline-derived CDR1 and CDR2 are MNHEY and SVGAGI. CDR3 length: 12 amino acids. The V end was cut by 6 bases, the J end by 2 bases, with 7 bases between. As DNA, the CDR3 is TGTGCCAGCAGACAAAGGAACTATGGCTACACCTTC. Its protein is CASRQRNYGYTF.

This clonotype has a handful of counts. The CDR3 DNA sequence: TGCGCCAGCAGCCCTCGCGGCGGGGGTTCAGATACGCAGTATTTT. Its translation is CASSPRGGGSDTQYF. J is TRBJ2-3 and V is TRBV4-1, with 7 bases lining up with TRBD2. CDR1 is MGHRA, CDR2 YSYEKL, per germline. The CDR3 extends over 15 amino acids. Trimming at V came to 4 bases and at J to 4 bases, leaving 8 bases not matched to a gene.

V is TRBV20-1 and J is TRBJ2-3; D unclear. The CDR3 contains 15 residues. Per the germline V gene, CDR1 is DFQATT and CDR2 is SNEGSKA (reference sequence). The V end lost 0 bases, the J end lost 6 bases, and 16 bases lay between the germline ends. CDR3 nucleotides: TGCAGTGCTAGAGAAACACGGACCCACGGCGATACGCAGTATTTT. Protein: CSARETRTHGDTQYF.